Below, 26 T cell receptor beta chains from the same sample are listed, as sequenced in a study of cytotoxic CD8 clonotypes in ibrutinib-treated CLL. TCRdb keeps only in-frame clones here, not all; method: immunoSEQ multiplex PCR. The table lists tens of thousands of clones, 90% of them singletons. The sequencing here drew on PBMCs, taken after 12 months of ibrutinib treatment. The receptors derive from a human donor with chronic lymphocytic leukemia.

The chain has TRBV9 and TRBJ2-3; D remains unclear. The CDR3 runs to 13 residues. Trimming pared 0 bases from V and 5 bases from J, leaving 7 bases between. Germline CDR1 reads SGDLS; CDR2 reads YYNGEE. CDR3 sequence (DNA): TGTGCCAGCAGCGTAGCTCTTGGAGATACGCAGTATTTT. Translating it yields CASSVALGDTQYF.

The chain uses TRBV5-1 and TRBJ2-3; D gene uncertain. Trimming shortened V by 2 bases and J by 1 base, and 5 bases separated the two germline ends. This CDR3 has 13 amino acids. The germline gives CDR1 SGHRS, CDR2 YFSETQ. The chain's CDR3 is CASSLQGTDTQYF. In DNA, the CDR3 is TGCGCCAGCAGCTTACAAGGCACAGATACGCAGTATTTT.

In regard to this clone: The conserved phenylalanine or tryptophan normally closing the CDR3 is absent here, so this likely arose from a read error. The DNA is left out, because the CDR3 cannot be placed on it with certainty; the CDR3 is given as TCRdb lists it. V usage is TRBV28 and J usage is TRBJ1-4. Germline loops: CDR1 MDHEN, CDR2 SYDVKM. The CDR3 is 16 amino acids long, termini counted. CDR3 sequence: CASSVRGGIPPVRFGV.

CDR3 bases: TGTGCCAGCAGACTAAGGGGGCTGGGAAACACCATATATTTT. Protein product: CASRLRGLGNTIYF. The rearrangement joins TRBV28 to TRBJ1-3, with TRBD1 matching 7 bases. The V segment lost 6 bases and the J segment 4 bases; nucleotides outside the gene matches: 6. The germline CDR1 and CDR2 sequences are MDHEN and SYDVKM. The length of the CDR3 is 14 residues.

The V call is TRBV10-1, the J call TRBJ1-2, with no clear D. The CDR3 has 15 amino acids. Germline values: CDR1 WNHNN, CDR2 SYGVQD (reference sequence). V was shortened by 0 bases and J by 4 bases, with 12 bases between the two germline ends. The CDR3 region is CASSESTGTGYGYTF. CDR3 nucleotides: TGCGCCAGCAGTGAGTCGACTGGTACCGGCTATGGCTACACCTTC.

The J gene is TRBJ1-4, the V gene TRBV7-3, with a tentative D call TRBD1 (5 bases). This CDR3 is built from 15 residues. Germline V lookup: CDR1 SGHTA, CDR2 FQGTGA. V was clipped by 2 bases and J by 1 base, with 8 bases between them. The CDR3 reads CASSLLGQTNEKLFF. CDR3 coding DNA: TGTGCCAGCAGCTTATTGGGGCAAACTAATGAAAAACTGTTTTTT.

The chain combines TRBV6-6 with TRBJ1-2, with D possibly matching TRBD1 (6 bases). The germline V gene encodes CDR1 MNHNY and CDR2 SVGAGI (reference sequence). V was clipped by 0 bases and J by 4 bases, with 6 bases between them. The CDR3 consists of 13 residues. CDR3 sequence: CASSYSDSYGYTF. In nucleotides, the CDR3 is TGTGCCAGCAGTTACTCGGACAGCTATGGCTACACCTTC.

This sequence joins TRBV5-8 and TRBJ2-3; 15 nucleotides match TRBD2. Trimming took 2 bases from V and 3 from J; bases not matched to a gene: 10. Germline values: CDR1 SGHTS, CDR2 YDEGEE. This CDR3 has 19 residues. The CDR3 loop is CASSFWTSGRAGGTDTQYF. The CDR3 DNA reads as TGTGCCAGCAGCTTCTGGACTAGCGGGAGGGCCGGGGGAACAGATACGCAGTATTTT.

This chain's CDR3 is CASSSLTGPNEKLFF. CDR3 DNA sequence: TGTGCCAGCAGCTCCCTGACAGGTCCTAATGAAAAACTGTTTTTT. The chain carries TRBV7-3 and TRBJ1-4; D might be TRBD1 (6 bases). Germline V gene lookup returns CDR1 SGHTA and CDR2 FQGTGA. This CDR3 has 15 residues. V was pared by 4 bases and J by 3 bases, with 12 bases between.

The chain recombines TRBV9 with TRBJ1-3, with TRBD1 matching over 12 bases. The CDR3 runs 17 residues. Trimming removed 2 bases from V and 0 bases from J; junction bases left unmatched: 3. The germline gives CDR1 SGDLS, CDR2 YYNGEE. The CDR3 region is CASSVGTGGNSGNTIYF. CDR3 nucleotides: TGTGCCAGCAGCGTGGGGACAGGGGGCAACTCTGGAAACACCATATATTTT.

The genes are TRBV5-1 and TRBJ1-1; tentatively, D is TRBD1 (6 bases). This CDR3 is built from 14 residues. Germline assignment: CDR1 SGHRS and CDR2 YFSETQ. The germline V and J ends were trimmed by 4 bases and 3 bases, with 13 bases remaining between them. CDR3 bases: TGCGCCAGCAGCCGACAGGAGTTCGACACTGAAGCTTTCTTT. The encoded protein is CASSRQEFDTEAFF.

In its sample, this clone was seen once. The rearrangement joins TRBV18 to TRBJ2-1; TRBD2 agrees at 7 bases. The germline V gene has CDR1 KGHSH and CDR2 LQKENI. The junction had 10 bases not matched to a gene; V was cut back by 3 bases and J by 8 bases. The CDR3 sequence is 15 residues long. CDR3 in DNA: TGTGCCAGCTCACCTCTGGGGACGGGAGGCGATGAGCAGTTCTTC. This translates into CASSPLGTGGDEQFF.

CDR3 DNA sequence: TGTGCTAGTGGTCTTGACAGGGGGCGGGGCACTGAAGCTTTCTTT. Translated, it gives CASGLDRGRGTEAFF. This sequence joins TRBV12-5 and TRBJ1-1, with TRBD1 matching over 10 bases. CDR3 length: 15 residues. J gave up 4 bases and V 5 bases, and 7 bases lay outside the gene matches. The V gene's germline CDR1 is LGHNT and CDR2 FRNRAP.

This chain uses TRBV28 with TRBJ1-2; no firm D call. The CDR3 contains 16 residues. V was cut by 6 bases and J by 4 bases, with 21 bases left in between. The germline V gene encodes CDR1 MDHEN and CDR2 SYDVKM. The DNA for the CDR3 is TGTGCCAGCAGAGTGCCAAGGGCAGGAGCCCGCTATGGCTACACCTTC. Translated: CASRVPRAGARYGYTF.

The rearrangement joins TRBV13 to TRBJ1-3, with unresolved D. Germline lookup yields CDR1 PRHDT and CDR2 FYEKMQ (reference sequence). There are 15 residues in the CDR3. Trimming stripped 4 bases from V and 0 bases from J, with 10 bases between. CDR3 protein: CASSSSSFSGNTIYF. The CDR3, as DNA: TGTGCCAGCAGCTCAAGCAGCTTCTCTGGAAACACCATATATTTT.

The chain joins TRBV2 to TRBJ1-2; 8 bases align to TRBD1. V shed 5 bases and J 0 bases; nucleotides not matched to a gene: 2. The CDR3 length is 14 residues. Germline V gene data show CDR1 as SNHLY and CDR2 as FYNNEI. The CDR3 reads CASSPGGTNYGYTF. CDR3 sequence (DNA): TGTGCCAGCAGTCCAGGGGGCACTAACTATGGCTACACCTTC.

V gene TRBV4-1 combines with J gene TRBJ2-2; D might be TRBD2 (5 bases). Germline V gene data show CDR1 as MGHRA and CDR2 as YSYEKL. The CDR3 contains 16 residues. V gave up 6 bases and J gave up 4 bases, with 18 bases separating them. CDR3 DNA sequence: TGCGCCAGCAGTCGTCCTCTAGGTCTAGCCACCGGGGAGCTGTTTTTT. Encoded protein: CASSRPLGLATGELFF.

This rearrangement joins TRBV19 to TRBJ2-1; D unresolved. Germline CDR1 and CDR2: LNHDA and SQIVND (reference sequence). The V end lost 6 bases, the J end lost 2 bases, and 14 bases lay between the germline ends. This CDR3 contains 15 residues. The CDR3 here is CASRGPGRAYNEQFF. CDR3 DNA sequence: TGTGCCAGTAGAGGACCGGGCCGAGCCTACAATGAGCAGTTCTTC.

The rearrangement uses TRBV7-6 and TRBJ1-1; 8 positions agree with TRBD1. V lost 3 bases, J lost 1 base, and 1 base stayed unmatched. The germline V gene has CDR1 SGHVS and CDR2 FNYEAQ. The CDR3 runs 14 residues. CDR3 loop: CASSLTGANTEAFF. The CDR3, as DNA: TGTGCCAGCAGCTTGACAGGGGCGAACACTGAAGCTTTCTTT.

This clone was counted once. CDR3 loop: CASSPRAGGETQYF. As DNA, the CDR3 is TGTGCCAGCAGCCCACGGGCGGGAGGAGAGACCCAGTACTTC. The V call is TRBV9, the J call TRBJ2-5; TRBD2 aligns across 8 bases. V gave up 4 bases and J gave up 4 bases; unmatched junction bases: 6. CDR3 size: 14 residues. Germline assignment: CDR1 SGDLS and CDR2 YYNGEE.

J is TRBJ1-5 and V is TRBV19; D gene ambiguous. The V gene's germline CDR1 is LNHDA and CDR2 SQIVND (reference sequence). Trimming shortened V by 3 bases and J by 0 bases, and 12 bases separated the two germline ends. CDR3 size: 16 residues. The CDR3 region is CASSIPWRNSNQPQHF. CDR3 in DNA: TGTGCCAGTAGTATTCCCTGGAGGAATAGCAATCAGCCCCAGCATTTT. The full variable domain, with the rest looked up from reference TRBV19 and TRBJ1-5, is DGGITQSPKYLFRKEGQNVTLSCEQNLNHDAMYWYRQDPGQGLRLIYYSQIVNDFQKGDIAEGYSVSREKKESFPLTVTSAQKNPTAFYLCASSIPWRNSNQPQHFGDGTRLSIL.

The chain uses TRBV18 and TRBJ2-1; 8 nucleotides match TRBD1. Germline CDR1 reads KGHSH; CDR2 reads LQKENI. This CDR3 is built from 15 residues. V lost 2 bases to trimming and J lost 8 bases; unmatched junction nucleotides: 8. CDR3 amino acids: CASSPRRQGADEQFF. CDR3 sequence (DNA): TGTGCCAGCTCACCAAGGCGTCAGGGGGCCGATGAGCAGTTCTTC.

The gene calls are TRBV19 and TRBJ1-3; possible D gene TRBD1, 5 bases. This CDR3 spans 18 amino acids. In germline, CDR1 is LNHDA, CDR2 SQIVND (reference sequence). The V and J ends lost 7 bases and 4 bases respectively, with 26 bases between them. CDR3: CASKLGTGATVAGNTIYF. CDR3 bases: TGTGCCAGTAAATTGGGGACTGGTGCAACCGTCGCAGGAAACACCATATATTTT. Full variable domain (missing parts from reference TRBV19 and TRBJ1-3): DGGITQSPKYLFRKEGQNVTLSCEQNLNHDAMYWYRQDPGQGLRLIYYSQIVNDFQKGDIAEGYSVSREKKESFPLTVTSAQKNPTAFYLCASKLGTGATVAGNTIYFGEGSWLTVV.

The rearrangement uses TRBV29-1 and TRBJ2-2; D is possibly TRBD1 (6 bases). The CDR3 is 15 residues long. Trimming took off 6 bases at V and 3 bases at J, with 17 bases between the two ends. Germline loops: CDR1 SQVTM, CDR2 ANQGSEA. CDR3 bases: TGCAGCGTGATGACCCCGGACAGTGACACCGGGGAGCTGTTTTTT. Its translation is CSVMTPDSDTGELFF.

Here the CDR3 reads CASSPIEVGNTIYF. Here the CDR3 DNA reads TGTGCCAGCAGTCCTATCGAAGTTGGAAACACCATATATTTT. The chain employs TRBV6-5 and TRBJ1-3; no definite D call. V lost 5 bases, J lost 3 bases, and 11 bases lay in between. The CDR3 sequence is 14 residues long. The V gene's germline CDR1 is MNHEY and CDR2 SVGAGI.

J is TRBJ2-1 and V is TRBV5-6; 9 nucleotides align to TRBD2. V was pared by 3 bases and J by 7 bases, with 8 bases of the junction left unmatched. The germline CDR1 and CDR2 sequences are SGHDT and YYEEEE. This CDR3 is 15 amino acids long. CDR3 DNA: TGTGCCAGCAGCTGGACCGGGACTAGCAGAAATGAGCAGTTCTTC. Encoded protein: CASSWTGTSRNEQFF.